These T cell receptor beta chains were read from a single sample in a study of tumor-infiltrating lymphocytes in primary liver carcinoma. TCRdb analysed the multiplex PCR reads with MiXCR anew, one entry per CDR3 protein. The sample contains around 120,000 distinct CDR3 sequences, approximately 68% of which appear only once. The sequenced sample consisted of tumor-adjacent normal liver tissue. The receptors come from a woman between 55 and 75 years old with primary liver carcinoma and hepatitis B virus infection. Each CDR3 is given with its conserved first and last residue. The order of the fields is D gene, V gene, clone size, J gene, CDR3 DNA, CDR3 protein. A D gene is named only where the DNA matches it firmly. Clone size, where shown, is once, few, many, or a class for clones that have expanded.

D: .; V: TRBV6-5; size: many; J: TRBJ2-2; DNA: TGTGCCAGCAGGGATGGGGATCGGGACACCGGGGAGCTGTTTTTT; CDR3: CASRDGDRDTGELFF
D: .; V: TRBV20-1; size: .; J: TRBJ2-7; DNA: TGCAGTGCTAGAACCGGACAGCTCTACGAGCAGTACTTC; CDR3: CSARTGQLYEQYF
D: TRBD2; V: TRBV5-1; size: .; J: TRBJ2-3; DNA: TGCGCCAGCAGCACGAGTAGCGGGATCATCGATACGCAGTATTTT; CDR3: CASSTSSGIIDTQYF
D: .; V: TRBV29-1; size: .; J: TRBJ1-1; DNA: TGCAGCGCTGGGAAACCGGGGCCCGAACGAAGGGCTTTCTTT; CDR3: CSAGKPGPERRAFF
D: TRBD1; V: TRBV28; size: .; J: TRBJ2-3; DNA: TGTGCCAGCAGTCCACGCCGGGACAGGGGGCCAGATACGCAGTATTTT; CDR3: CASSPRRDRGPDTQYF
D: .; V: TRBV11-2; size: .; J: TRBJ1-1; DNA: TGCGCCAGCAGCATAGAAGAGAACACTGAAGCTTTCTTT; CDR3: CASSIEENTEAFF
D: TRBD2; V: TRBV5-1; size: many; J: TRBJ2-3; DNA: TGCGCCAGCAGCGGGATGCTAGCGGGAGGCACAGATACGCAGTATTTT; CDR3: CASSGMLAGGTDTQYF
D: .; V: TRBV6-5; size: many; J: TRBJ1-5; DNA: TGTGCCAGCAGGGGGGGGAATCAGCCCCAGCATTTT; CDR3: CASRGGNQPQHF
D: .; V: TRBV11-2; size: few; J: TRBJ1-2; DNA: .; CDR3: CTSSLFAQGSTF
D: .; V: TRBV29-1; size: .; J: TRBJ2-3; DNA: TGCAGGGTTCATTCGTTACAGGGAGGGGGCACAGATAAGCAGTATTTT; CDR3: CRVHSLQGGGTDKQYF
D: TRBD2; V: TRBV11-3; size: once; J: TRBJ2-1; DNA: TGTGCCAGTAGCTTATGTCGGGGGGAGTGGGGTGTCGATGAGCAATTCTTC; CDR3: CASSLCRGEWGVDEQFF
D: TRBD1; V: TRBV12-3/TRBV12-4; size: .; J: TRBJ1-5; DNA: TGTGGCAGTTTAACAGGGGGCCGCAATCAGCCCCAGCATTTT; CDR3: CGSLTGGRNQPQHF
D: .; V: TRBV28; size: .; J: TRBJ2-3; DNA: TGTGCCAGCAGTCTCAAGGGTCCAGATACGCAGTATTTT; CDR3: CASSLKGPDTQYF
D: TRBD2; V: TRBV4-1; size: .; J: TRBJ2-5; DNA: TGTGCCAGCAGCCAAATCCATAGCGGGAGTGGCGTCCAAGAGACCCAGTACTTC; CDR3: CASSQIHSGSGVQETQYF
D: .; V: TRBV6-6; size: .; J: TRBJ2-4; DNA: TGCGCCAGCAGTTACAGCCTTTTAGCCAGAAACATTCAGTACTTC; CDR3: CASSYSLLARNIQYF
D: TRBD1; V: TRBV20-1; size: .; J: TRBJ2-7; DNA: TGCAGTGCTATAGGGACAGACACCTACGAGCAGTACTTC; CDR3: CSAIGTDTYEQYF
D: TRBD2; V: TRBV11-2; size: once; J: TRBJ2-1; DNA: TGTGCCAACAACTGGACTAGCGGTTACAATGAGCAGTTCTTC; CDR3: CANNWTSGYNEQFF
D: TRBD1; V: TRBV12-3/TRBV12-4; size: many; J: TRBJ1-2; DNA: TGTGCCAGCAGTCGGGGACAGGGGTATGGCTACACCTTC; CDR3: CASSRGQGYGYTF
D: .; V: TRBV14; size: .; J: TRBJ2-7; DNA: TGTGCCAGCCGACCGAGACAGAACTCCTACGAGCAGTATTTC; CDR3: CASRPRQNSYEQYF
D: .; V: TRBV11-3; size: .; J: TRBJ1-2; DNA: TGTGCCAGCAGCTTTATACCTAACTATGGTTACACCTTC; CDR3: CASSFIPNYGYTF
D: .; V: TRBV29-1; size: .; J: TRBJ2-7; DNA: TGCAGCGTTCGGATAGGGGGTACGATCGAGCAGTACTTC; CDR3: CSVRIGGTIEQYF
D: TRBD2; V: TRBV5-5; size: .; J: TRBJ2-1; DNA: TGTGCCAGCAGCTCCGGACTAGCGGGAGCTTACAATGAGCAATTGTTC; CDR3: CASSSGLAGAYNEQLF
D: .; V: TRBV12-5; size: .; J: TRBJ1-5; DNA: TGTGCTATTGGTTTGGACATCGATCAGCCCCAGCATTTT; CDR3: CAIGLDIDQPQHF
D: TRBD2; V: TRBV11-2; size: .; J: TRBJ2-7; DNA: TGTGCCAGCGGCTTGGATCTCCCTAGTGGGAGGGGCCACGAGCACTACTTC; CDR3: CASGLDLPSGRGHEHYF
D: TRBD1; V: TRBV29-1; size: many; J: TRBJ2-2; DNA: TGCAGCTCTCGGACAGGGGAGACCGGGGAGCTGTTTTTT; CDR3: CSSRTGETGELFF
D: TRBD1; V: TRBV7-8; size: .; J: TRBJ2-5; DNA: TGTGCTAGCAGCTTAGGGGACAGCCAAGAGAGCCAGTACTTC; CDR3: CASSLGDSQESQYF
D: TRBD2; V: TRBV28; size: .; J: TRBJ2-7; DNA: TGTGCTAGCAGTTTCCTGGGACTAGCGTCTCCCTACAAGCAGTACTTC; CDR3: CASSFLGLASPYKQYF
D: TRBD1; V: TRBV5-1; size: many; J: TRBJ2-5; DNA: TGCGCCAGCAGCGGACAGGTTGGAGAGACCCAGTACTTC; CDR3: CASSGQVGETQYF
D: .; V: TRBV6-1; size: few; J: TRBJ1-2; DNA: TGTGCCAGCAGTGAAGTTCCAAACTATGGCTACACCTTC; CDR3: CASSEVPNYGYTF